A single sample gave rise to the 25 T cell receptor beta chains below, sequenced in a study of T cells after yellow fever vaccination. TCRdb re-called the 5' RACE reads through MiXCR, storing one row per CDR3 protein. This sample has some 300,000 distinct CDR3 sequences, with 8.5% to 10% found just once. The sequenced sample was CD4+ T cells sorted from PBMCs, obtained 5 days after the yellow fever booster vaccination. These receptors were collected from a man younger than 35 who received the YFV17D yellow fever vaccine.

Here the CDR3 reads CASNSQWNGYTF. DNA of the CDR3: TGTGCCAGCAATAGCCAGTGGAATGGCTACACCTTC. The J gene is TRBJ1-2, the V gene TRBV14; no definite D call. Germline CDR1 and CDR2: SGHDN and FVKESK. The CDR3 covers 12 residues. V was cut by 7 bases and J by 6 bases, with 12 bases left in between.

This clonotype was detected ten times or more. The rearrangement joins TRBV24-1 to TRBJ2-3; perhaps TRBD1 as D (5 bases). V was cut by 1 base and J by 2 bases, with 12 bases left in between. CDR1 and CDR2 from the germline V gene are KGHDR and SFDVKD. The CDR3 consists of 16 residues. The CDR3 sequence: CATSDFVRGYTDTQYF. As DNA, the CDR3 is TGTGCCACCAGTGATTTTGTTAGGGGCTACACAGATACGCAGTATTTT.

This clonotype was seen a few times. The gene calls are TRBV7-2 and TRBJ1-5, with TRBD1 matching 9 bases. Germline V gives CDR1 SGHTA, CDR2 FQGNSA. V lost 1 base, J lost 6 bases, and 7 bases stayed unmatched. The CDR3 is 16 amino acids. The CDR3 bases are TGTGCCAGCAGCTTAGGAGTGGGACAGGGAGGTCAGCCCCAGCATTTT. Translated: CASSLGVGQGGQPQHF.

This clonotype was seen a few times. The CDR3 loop is CASSPQGGGGQPQHF. The CDR3 region has the DNA TGTGCCAGTTCCCCTCAAGGGGGCGGAGGTCAGCCCCAGCATTTT. The chain couples TRBV7-2 to TRBJ1-5; 7 nucleotides match TRBD1. J was trimmed by 6 bases and V by 9 bases; bases with no gene match: 14. The germline gives CDR1 SGHTA, CDR2 FQGNSA. The length of the CDR3 is 15 residues.

The chain joins TRBV5-1 to TRBJ1-1; perhaps TRBD1 as D (5 bases). CDR3 length: 16 amino acids. CDR1 is SGHRS, CDR2 YFSETQ, per germline. V lost 0 bases, J lost 0 bases, and 12 bases lay in between. CDR3 sequence (DNA): TGCGCCAGCAGCTTGGGTCAGGGCGCGATGAACACTGAAGCTTTCTTT. Translation: CASSLGQGAMNTEAFF. Drawing the rest from reference TRBV5-1 and TRBJ1-1, the complete variable domain is KAGVTQTPRYLIKTRGQQVTLSCSPISGHRSVSWYQQTPGQGLQFLFEYFSETQRNKGNFPGRFSGRQFSNSRSEMNVSTLELGDSALYLCASSLGQGAMNTEAFFGQGTRLTVV.

DNA for the CDR3: TGTGCCAGCAGCTTCTCGGGGGGCCCCCGCACAGATACGCAGTATTTT. It is translated as CASSFSGGPRTDTQYF. The rearrangement links TRBV6-5 to TRBJ2-3; the D gene is possibly TRBD2 (7 bases). V gave up 6 bases and J gave up 1 base, with 17 bases separating them. The CDR3 runs to 16 residues. Germline V gene lookup returns CDR1 MNHEY and CDR2 SVGAGI.

This clonotype was picked up a small number of times. The genes are TRBV4-1 and TRBJ2-1; no reliable D call. Germline V lookup: CDR1 MGHRA, CDR2 YSYEKL. The ends were cut back, 4 bases at V and 9 bases at J, with 16 bases in the middle. The CDR3 loop spans 14 amino acids. CDR3 DNA sequence: TGCGCCAGCAGCCGACCCATGCAGGCCGGTGAGCAGTTCTTC. Its protein is CASSRPMQAGEQFF.

V and J are TRBV6-6 and TRBJ1-1; D is ambiguous. This CDR3 has 12 amino acids. Per germline, CDR1 MNHNY and CDR2 SVGAGI (reference sequence). Trimming removed 2 bases from V and 2 bases from J, with 3 bases in between. The DNA for the CDR3 is TGTGCCAGCAGTTACCCCAACACTGAAGCTTTCTTT. It translates to CASSYPNTEAFF.

The chain links TRBV20-1 to TRBJ2-1; tentatively, D is TRBD1 (8 bases). The V end was cut by 6 bases, the J end by 7 bases, with 13 bases between. This CDR3 region has 12 residues. Germline CDR1 DFQATT, CDR2 SNEGSKA (reference sequence). CDR3 DNA sequence: TGCAGTGCCATACAGGGGGGGAATGAGCAGTTCTTC. Its protein is CSAIQGGNEQFF.

This clonotype has ten or more counts. The chain is built from TRBV4-1 and TRBJ1-1, with TRBD1 as a possible D gene (5 bases). Trimming cost V 2 bases and J 1 base, with 11 bases left between them. CDR1 is MGHRA and CDR2 is YSYEKL in the germline V gene. The CDR3 spans 15 residues. CDR3 nucleotide sequence: TGCGCCAGCAGCCAACCGGGACGCCGGAACACTGAAGCTTTCTTT. As protein: CASSQPGRRNTEAFF.

This clonotype was recorded many times. The rearrangement uses TRBV4-2 and TRBJ2-5; the D is unclear. The CDR3 loop spans 14 amino acids. With 0 bases removed from V and 3 bases from J, the gap between germline ends came to 8 bases. CDR1 is LGHNA and CDR2 is YNFKEQ in the germline V gene. As DNA, the CDR3 is TGTGCCAGCAGCCAAGAACAGCGAAAAGAGACCCAGTACTTC. Its protein product is CASSQEQRKETQYF.

The chain uses TRBV27 and TRBJ2-6, with D unresolved. Trimming removed 3 bases from V and 0 bases from J, with 12 bases in between. Germline CDR1 reads MNHEY; CDR2 reads SMNVEV (reference sequence). The CDR3 extends over 17 amino acids. This chain's CDR3 is CASSFKTAGSGANVLTF. DNA of the CDR3: TGTGCCAGCAGTTTCAAAACGGCCGGCTCTGGGGCCAACGTCCTGACTTTC.

The gene calls are TRBV4-1 and TRBJ1-4; 7 nucleotides agree with TRBD1. CDR3 length equals 13 residues. In germline, CDR1 is MGHRA, CDR2 YSYEKL. V was clipped by 6 bases and J by 8 bases; unmatched bases: 6. Here the CDR3 DNA reads TGCGCCAGCAGACATTCAGGGGGGGAAAAACTGTTTTTT. It is translated as CASRHSGGEKLFF.

This clonotype was seen ten or more times. This chain uses TRBV7-2 with TRBJ2-5, with 7 bases that match TRBD1. Germline V gene lookup returns CDR1 SGHTA and CDR2 FQGNSA. J lost 2 bases, V lost 3 bases, and 0 bases had no gene match. The CDR3 loop spans 13 amino acids. CDR3 DNA sequence: TGTGCCAGCAGCTTGGGACAGCAAGAGACCCAGTACTTC. It translates to CASSLGQQETQYF.

This clonotype was detected only a few times. V gene TRBV2 combines with J gene TRBJ2-5, with TRBD2 identical over 7 bases. The CDR3 has 12 amino acids. V was clipped by 8 bases and J by 5 bases; unmatched bases: 5. Germline V gives CDR1 SNHLY, CDR2 FYNNEI. The CDR3 sequence: CASVGGGETQYF. In DNA, the CDR3 is TGTGCCAGCGTTGGGGGAGGGGAGACCCAGTACTTC. The whole variable domain, filled in from reference TRBV2 and TRBJ2-5, reads EPEVTQTPSHQVTQMGQEVILRCVPISNHLYFYWYRQILGQKVEFLVSFYNNEISEKSEIFDDQFSVERPDGSNFTLKIRSTKLEDSAMYFCASVGGGETQYFGPGTRLLVL.

This clonotype was counted only a few times. CDR3 protein: CASSLAFQGKYEQYF. The CDR3 nucleotides read TGTGCCAGCAGCTTAGCGTTTCAGGGAAAGTACGAGCAGTACTTC. The V and J genes are TRBV7-8 and TRBJ2-7, with D perhaps matching TRBD1 (5 bases). Germline V lookup: CDR1 SGHVS, CDR2 FQNEAQ. This CDR3 comprises 15 residues. V lost 0 bases, J lost 4 bases, and 13 bases lay in between.

The J gene is TRBJ1-5, the V gene TRBV6-6, with TRBD1 matching 8 bases. This CDR3 is 18 amino acids long. Germline V gene data show CDR1 as MNHNY and CDR2 as SVGAGI (reference sequence). With 6 bases clipped from V and 6 bases from J, the junction kept 19 bases outside the gene matches. For the CDR3, the DNA is TGTGCCAGCAGCACCGCCGGGACAGGCCCTCCGTGGGGTCAGCCCCAGCATTTT. Translating it yields CASSTAGTGPPWGQPQHF.

This clonotype has more than one count but fewer than ten. The chain uses TRBV10-3 and TRBJ2-2; TRBD2 matches at 10 bases. This CDR3 region has 17 residues. The trim removed 10 bases at V and 1 base at J, leaving 12 bases unmatched. Germline V gene lookup returns CDR1 ENHRY and CDR2 SYGVKD. The CDR3: CATRSHVAGGNTGELFF. The CDR3 nucleotides are TGTGCCACCCGCTCACACGTAGCGGGGGGGAACACCGGGGAGCTGTTTTTT.

At least ten counts were recorded for this clonotype. The rearrangement links TRBV20-1 to TRBJ2-2; D remains ambiguous. Germline CDR1 reads DFQATT; CDR2 reads SNEGSKA (reference sequence). The CDR3 length is 13 residues. V was trimmed by 3 bases and J by 4 bases, leaving 9 bases between them. The CDR3 DNA is TGCAGTGCTAGGGCCGGATTCACCGGGGAGCTGTTTTTT. It yields the protein CSARAGFTGELFF.

This clonotype has only a few counts. The J gene is TRBJ2-7, the V gene TRBV20-1; TRBD1 matches 8 bases. With 0 bases clipped from V and 6 bases from J, the junction kept 4 bases outside the gene matches. This CDR3 is built from 13 residues. The germline V gene encodes CDR1 DFQATT and CDR2 SNEGSKA (reference sequence). CDR3 loop: CSARDGTGGEQYF. DNA for the CDR3: TGCAGTGCTAGAGATGGAACAGGGGGCGAGCAGTACTTC.

V gene TRBV5-1 combines with J gene TRBJ2-7, with a tentative D call TRBD1 (5 bases). V was cut by 0 bases and J by 2 bases, with 12 bases left in between. Germline-derived CDR1 and CDR2 are SGHRS and YFSETQ. The CDR3 runs 15 residues. The CDR3 reads CASSLGGTNPYEQYF. CDR3 bases: TGCGCCAGCAGCTTGGGGGGCACCAATCCCTACGAGCAGTACTTC.

This clonotype has more than one count but fewer than ten. The chain carries TRBV20-1 and TRBJ1-2, with unresolved D. The CDR3 extends over 11 amino acids. Trimming removed 7 bases from V and 5 bases from J, with 11 bases in between. From germline, CDR1 is DFQATT and CDR2 SNEGSKA (reference sequence). CDR3 protein: CSVNRGYGYTF. CDR3 bases: TGCAGTGTTAATAGAGGGTATGGCTACACCTTC.

J is TRBJ2-3 and V is TRBV25-1; tentative D call: TRBD1 (5 bases). Trimming left V 4 bases short and J 4 bases short, with 12 bases between. This CDR3 is built from 14 residues. Germline CDR1 reads MGHDK; CDR2 reads SYGVNS. CDR3 region: CASSARAGSDTQYF. CDR3 sequence (DNA): TGTGCCAGCAGTGCCAGGGCTGGGTCAGATACGCAGTATTTT. The full variable domain, completed using reference TRBV25-1 and TRBJ2-3, is EADIYQTPRYLVIGTGKKITLECSQTMGHDKMYWYQQDPGMELHLIHYSYGVNSTEKGDLSSESTVSRIRTEHFPLTLESARPSHTSQYLCASSARAGSDTQYFGPGTRLTVL.

This clonotype was counted only a few times. The chain is built from TRBV6-5 and TRBJ2-3; 11 bases line up with TRBD2. CDR3 size: 15 residues. J lost 4 bases, V lost 4 bases, and 4 bases had no gene match. Germline values: CDR1 MNHEY, CDR2 SVGAGI. This chain's CDR3 is CASSSTSGGSDTQYF. For the CDR3, the DNA is TGTGCCAGCAGTTCTACTAGCGGGGGATCAGATACGCAGTATTTT.

The table lists this clonotype with a few counts. V and J are TRBV18 and TRBJ1-2; TRBD1 agrees at 10 bases. The ends lost 2 bases at V and 3 bases at J; junction bases unmatched: 6. The CDR3 consists of 16 residues. Per germline, CDR1 KGHSH and CDR2 LQKENI. The CDR3 nucleotides are TGTGCCAGCTCACCAACTAGGGACAGGGGACACTATGGCTACACCTTC. Translated: CASSPTRDRGHYGYTF.